This T cell receptor beta chain was obtained from a study of T cell changes during pregnancy in multiple sclerosis (dated by TCRdb to about 2019). Some background on the complete study: The study examined how the T cell repertoire changed over the course of pregnancy in women with multiple sclerosis.

With regard to this clone: It has no known antigen specificity. No base quality information exists; no much larger clone differs at one position.

Receptor libraries were prepared by the immunoSEQ multiplex PCR assay. TCRdb re-hosts the immuneACCESS table, in-frame sequences only. Its copies lack some clones; in the studies checked, an unresolved V gene accounts for under half of them, and the cause for the rest is not known. The sample contains 50,000 to 55,000 clones, 92% of them found a single time. The ten largest make up 0.39% of the sample. The CDR3 measures 14 amino acids from cysteine to phenylalanine. CDR3 DNA only is kept here, 42 bases in frame from base 1. Reading the germline V gene gives CDR1 SGHRS and CDR2 YFSETQ. V loses 4 bases at its end and J loses 5 bases; junction bases beyond the gene matches: 9.

The sequences come from CD4+ T cells from peripheral blood mononuclear cells, collected after pregnancy. This TCR came from a female donor with multiple sclerosis, enrolled in a pregnancy study. The chain uses TRBV5-1 and TRBJ2-7; TRBD1 matches 7 bases in the middle. CDR3 reads: CASSPGQAGHEQYF. The DNA is as follows: TGCGCCAGCAGCCCTGGACAGGCCGGTCACGAGCAGTACTTC.